The source of this T cell receptor beta chain is a study of tumour-infiltrating T cells in Burkitt lymphoma. Study at large: The Burkitt lymphoma cohort spanned all epidemiological subtypes.

Only in-frame clones appear in the TCRdb table, and some are missing; sequencing was by immunoSEQ multiplex PCR. The table shows about 7,000 clones, with 85% occurring only once. The length of the CDR3 is 15 residues. V shed 3 bases and J 2 bases; nucleotides not matched to a gene: 4. Germline V gene sequence: CDR1 SEHNR, CDR2 FQNEAQ (reference sequence). Specimen: tumor tissue. The receptor comes from a human donor with Burkitt lymphoma. The J gene is TRBJ1-1, the V gene TRBV7-9, with 9 nucleotides matching TRBD1. The CDR3 DNA reads as TGTGCCAGCAGCTTCGGGACAGGGCGAAACACTGAAGCTTTCTTT. It is translated as CASSFGTGRNTEAFF.